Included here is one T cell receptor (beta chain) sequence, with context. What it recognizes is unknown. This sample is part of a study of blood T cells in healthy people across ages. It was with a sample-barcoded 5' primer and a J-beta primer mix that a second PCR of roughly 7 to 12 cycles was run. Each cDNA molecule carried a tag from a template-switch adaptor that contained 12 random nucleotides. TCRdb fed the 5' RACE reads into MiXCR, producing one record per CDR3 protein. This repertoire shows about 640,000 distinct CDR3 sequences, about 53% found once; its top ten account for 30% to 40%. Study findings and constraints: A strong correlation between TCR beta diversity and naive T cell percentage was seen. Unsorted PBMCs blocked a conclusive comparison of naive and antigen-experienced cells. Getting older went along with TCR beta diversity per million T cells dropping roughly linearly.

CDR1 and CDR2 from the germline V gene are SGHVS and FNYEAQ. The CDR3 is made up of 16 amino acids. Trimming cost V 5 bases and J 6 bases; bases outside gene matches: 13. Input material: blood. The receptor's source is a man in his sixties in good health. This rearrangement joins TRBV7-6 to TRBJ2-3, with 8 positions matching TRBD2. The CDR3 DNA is TGTGCCAGCAGCCCCAATCGGGGGGGAGCGACGGATACGCAGTATTTT. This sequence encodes CASSPNRGGATDTQYF.